Listed below are T cell receptor beta chains from one sample, sequenced in a study of T cells after yellow fever vaccination. TCRdb itself ran the 5' RACE reads through MiXCR, one entry per CDR3 protein. The sample lists some 120,000 distinct CDR3 sequences; about 8.4% were seen once. The sample was CD8+ T cells sorted from PBMCs, taken on the day of the yellow fever booster vaccination. Receptors originate from a man between 18 and 35 years old who received the YFV17D yellow fever vaccine. Both conserved end residues are part of each CDR3. The order of the fields is D gene, clone size, J gene, V gene, CDR3 protein, CDR3 DNA. D genes are given only for firm matches. Some rows have no size entry. The others give once, few or many, or a class for an expanded clone.

.,few,TRBJ2-1,TRBV24-1,CATSSTSFSTQQFF,TGTGCCACCAGTTCCACCTCATTTAGCACCCAGCAGTTCTTC
TRBD2,few,TRBJ2-5,TRBV20-1,CSARAERETQETQYF,TGCAGTGCTAGAGCCGAGCGGGAGACACAAGAGACCCAGTACTTC
.,few,TRBJ1-1,TRBV29-1,CSYRSRGEMGTEAFF,TGCAGCTACAGGAGCAGGGGAGAGATGGGCACTGAAGCTTTCTTT
.,few,TRBJ2-7,TRBV14,CASSQVVSYEQYF,TGTGCCAGCAGCCAAGTAGTCAGCTACGAGCAGTACTTC
TRBD1,.,TRBJ1-2,TRBV4-3,CASSQDSGTGVGYTF,TGCGCCAGCAGCCAAGATAGCGGGACAGGGGTAGGCTACACCTTC
TRBD1,.,TRBJ1-1,TRBV20-1,CSGWTGDNTEAFF,TGCAGTGGTTGGACAGGGGACAACACTGAAGCTTTCTTT
.,few,TRBJ1-1,TRBV12-3/TRBV12-4,CASSSQGVAFF,TGTGCCAGCAGTTCCCAAGGTGTCGCTTTCTTT
.,.,TRBJ2-2,TRBV5-5,CASSLGSGLNTGELFF,TGTGCCAGCAGCTTAGGATCGGGGTTGAACACCGGGGAGCTGTTTTTT
.,few,TRBJ2-1,TRBV29-1,CSVEQGRFF,TGCAGCGTGGAGCAGGGACGGTTCTTC
.,.,TRBJ1-2,TRBV6-1,CASSEAQVIYGYTF,TGTGCCAGCAGTGAAGCGCAAGTGATCTATGGCTACACCTTC
.,.,TRBJ2-3,TRBV5-1,CASSYLNVVDTQYF,TGCGCCAGCAGCTATCTGAATGTGGTAGATACGCAGTATTTT
.,many,TRBJ2-3,TRBV19,CASRPLVRGTDTQYF,TGTGCCAGTCGACCACTAGTTCGTGGGACAGATACGCAGTATTTT
TRBD1,many,TRBJ1-2,TRBV13,CASSLETGDYGYTF,TGTGCCAGCAGCCTGGAGACAGGGGACTATGGCTACACCTTC
TRBD2,.,TRBJ2-3,TRBV20-1,CSVRIQRGALIDTQYF,TGCAGTGTACGGATCCAGCGGGGGGCTTTAATAGATACGCAGTATTTT
TRBD1,many,TRBJ2-2,TRBV6-1,CASSEGTGDTGELFF,TGTGCCAGCAGTGAAGGGACAGGGGACACCGGGGAGCTGTTTTTT
TRBD1,few,TRBJ2-2,TRBV7-6,CASSLQPGGPRGTGELFF,TGTGCCAGCAGCTTACAACCAGGGGGCCCCCGCGGCACCGGGGAGCTGTTTTTT
.,few,TRBJ2-3,TRBV9,CASSVESMSTDTQYF,TGTGCCAGCAGCGTAGAGAGCATGAGCACAGATACGCAGTATTTT
.,.,TRBJ2-3,TRBV4-1,CASSQDPGEGTDTQYF,TGCGCCAGCAGCCAAGATCCAGGGGAGGGTACAGATACGCAGTATTTT
.,few,TRBJ1-1,TRBV25-1,CASSDPSGATEAFF,TGTGCCAGCAGTGACCCCTCCGGGGCCACTGAAGCTTTCTTT
.,many,TRBJ2-4,TRBV4-1,CASSHRMDSLKNIQYF,TGCGCCAGCAGCCATCGGATGGACAGCCTCAAAAACATTCAGTACTTC
TRBD1,many,TRBJ2-3,TRBV12-3/TRBV12-4,CASSSTGGSTDTQYF,TGTGCCAGCAGTTCGACAGGGGGTAGCACAGATACGCAGTATTTT
TRBD2,few,TRBJ2-1,TRBV15,CATSRVGLASHEQFF,TGTGCCACCAGCAGAGTCGGACTAGCGTCCCATGAGCAGTTCTTC
.,.,TRBJ2-5,TRBV4-2,CASSQNILGAQETQYF,TGTGCCAGCAGCCAAAACATACTTGGGGCTCAAGAGACCCAGTACTTC
.,few,TRBJ1-1,TRBV6-5,CASSLNTWVPAFF,TGTGCCAGCAGTCTCAATACGTGGGTCCCAGCTTTCTTT
.,.,TRBJ1-4,TRBV4-3,CASSQYSGSNEKLFF,TGCGCCAGCAGCCAGTACAGCGGGTCTAATGAAAAACTGTTTTTT
.,many,TRBJ2-3,TRBV7-9,CASGQDSSSDTQYF,TGTGCCAGCGGCCAAGATTCATCCTCAGATACGCAGTATTTT
.,.,TRBJ2-5,TRBV15,CATSREGVKETQYF,TGTGCCACCAGCAGAGAAGGAGTTAAGGAGACCCAGTACTTC